The 24 T cell receptor beta chains below all came from one sample that was sequenced in a study of cytomegalovirus exposure and HLA in healthy donors. PCR was performed using 60 Vbeta and 13 Jbeta primers. Using immunoSEQ multiplex PCR, the repertoire was profiled, and TCRdb retains in-frame clones only, with some absent. The table shows approximately 84,000 clones, with 74% occurring only once. Sequencing input: PBMCs. These TCRs come from a man between 40 and 49 years old in good health and CMV-seropositive.

The CDR3 DNA sequence: TGTGCCAGTAGGGGGAGCGGGAGTGAAACCTACGAGCAGTACTTC. It is translated as CASRGSGSETYEQYF. The chain combines TRBV19 with TRBJ2-7; TRBD2 aligns across 8 bases. Trimming took 6 bases from V and 2 from J; bases not matched to a gene: 9. The CDR3 has 15 amino acids. Germline V gene sequence: CDR1 LNHDA, CDR2 SQIVND (reference sequence).

This rearrangement joins TRBV6-7 to TRBJ2-3; 10 bases match TRBD2. TRBV6-7 is classed as an ORF, of uncertain function. This CDR3 has 17 residues. With V trimmed by 5 bases and J by 1 base, 9 bases remained unmatched. CDR3: CASSRDRTSGCTDTQYF. The CDR3 nucleotides are TGTGCCAGCAGTCGCGACAGGACTAGCGGTTGCACAGATACGCAGTATTTT.

This clone came up once. The CDR3 region is CASSGLAGGPSEQYF. CDR3 coding DNA: TGTGCCAGCAGTGGCCTAGCGGGAGGGCCCTCCGAGCAGTACTTC. The V call is TRBV5-4, the J call TRBJ2-7, with 12 bases identical to TRBD2. CDR1 SGHNT and CDR2 YYREEE come from the germline V gene (reference sequence). Trimming cost V 5 bases and J 6 bases; bases outside gene matches: 9. The CDR3 length is 15 residues.

The chain uses TRBV5-4 and TRBJ1-2; no definite D call. This CDR3 has 14 residues. The V end lost 0 bases, the J end lost 2 bases, and 8 bases lay between the germline ends. Germline CDR1 reads SGHNT; CDR2 reads YYREEE (reference sequence). CDR3 in DNA: TGTGCCAGCAGCTTGGGCGTACGGAACTATGGCTACACCTTC. Amino acid sequence: CASSLGVRNYGYTF.

The CDR3 here is CASSIKDRRTHSNYGYTF. CDR3 DNA: TGTGCCAGTAGTATCAAGGACAGGCGAACCCATTCTAACTATGGCTACACCTTC. The rearrangement uses TRBV19 and TRBJ1-2, with 7 bases matching TRBD1. The germline V gene has CDR1 LNHDA and CDR2 SQIVND (reference sequence). J gave up 0 bases and V 3 bases, and 13 bases lay outside the gene matches. The CDR3 spans 18 residues.

J is TRBJ2-1 and V is TRBV10-1; TRBD2 matches at 11 bases. This CDR3 is 15 amino acids long. The germline V gene encodes CDR1 WNHNN and CDR2 SYGVQD (reference sequence). Losses at the gene ends were 5 bases for V and 4 bases for J; bases not matched to a gene: 4. CDR3 bases: TGCGCCAGCAGTCCCGGGACTAGCGGATACAATGAGCAGTTCTTC. Protein: CASSPGTSGYNEQFF.

J is TRBJ1-2 and V is TRBV6-4; D unresolved. With 2 bases removed from V and 8 bases from J, the gap between germline ends came to 12 bases. The CDR3 is 13 residues long. Germline loops: CDR1 MRHNA, CDR2 SNTAGT. Written as DNA, the CDR3 is TGTGCCAGCAGTGACGGTGGAGGGAGCGGCTACACCTTC. This encodes CASSDGGGSGYTF.

The rearrangement uses TRBV5-1 and TRBJ2-2; no clear D. The CDR3 contains 14 residues. V dropped 5 bases and J dropped 0 bases, with 8 bases sitting between them. The germline V gene encodes CDR1 SGHRS and CDR2 YFSETQ. The CDR3 DNA reads TGCGCCAGCAGGGCAGGCTCGAACACCGGGGAGCTGTTTTTT. It is translated as CASRAGSNTGELFF.

The CDR3 is CASRATEPQETQYF. CDR3 in DNA: TGTGCCAGCAGAGCAACAGAGCCCCAAGAGACCCAGTACTTC. This chain joins TRBV6-1 and TRBJ2-5; no firm D call. Trimming stripped 6 bases from V and 1 base from J, with 12 bases between. Germline CDR1 is MNHNS and CDR2 is SASEGT. This CDR3 is built from 14 residues.

Only one count was recorded for this clone. V is TRBV7-9 and J is TRBJ2-2, with 13 bases identical to TRBD2. The CDR3 has 17 residues. CDR1 and CDR2 (germline): SEHNR, FQNEAQ (reference sequence). Losses at the gene ends were 6 bases for V and 6 bases for J; bases not matched to a gene: 10. The DNA for the CDR3 is TGTGCCAGCAGGCCTTGGACTAGCGGGAGTATGGCCGGGGAGCTGTTTTTT. This translates into CASRPWTSGSMAGELFF.

As DNA, the CDR3 is TGCAGCACTTGGACAGGGCGTGAGACCCAGTACTTC. This sequence encodes CSTWTGRETQYF. J is TRBJ2-5 and V is TRBV29-1; 8 bases are shared with TRBD1. CDR3 size: 12 residues. Germline CDR1 and CDR2: SQVTM and ANQGSEA. V shed 8 bases, J shed 5 bases, and the junction held 7 bases outside the gene matches.

J is TRBJ2-1 and V is TRBV19; possible D gene TRBD1, 6 bases. This CDR3 has 12 amino acids. V gave up 11 bases and J gave up 2 bases, with 10 bases separating them. CDR1 is LNHDA and CDR2 is SQIVND in the germline V gene (reference sequence). For the CDR3, the DNA is TGTGCCGTGTGGGGGCCCTACAATGAGCAGTTCTTC. Encoded protein: CAVWGPYNEQFF.

The J gene is TRBJ1-5, the V gene TRBV2; 7 nucleotides align to TRBD1. V lost 5 bases, J lost 6 bases, and 19 bases stayed unmatched. CDR3 length: 18 residues. Germline values: CDR1 SNHLY, CDR2 FYNNEI. CDR3 coding DNA: TGTGCCAGCAGTTTCCGGGACAGTTCGAATGGGCAACGTCAGCCCCAGCATTTT. Amino acid sequence: CASSFRDSSNGQRQPQHF.

The chain is built from TRBV6-1 and TRBJ1-5, with TRBD1 identical over 10 bases. The CDR3 totals 16 residues. Germline-derived CDR1 and CDR2 are MNHNS and SASEGT. J gave up 0 bases and V 4 bases, and 3 bases lay outside the gene matches. CDR3 sequence: CASSARTGGSNQPQHF. The DNA of the CDR3 is TGTGCCAGCAGTGCCCGGACAGGGGGTAGCAATCAGCCCCAGCATTTT.

This clone appeared a few times. The CDR3: CASTSGQAYNEQFF. CDR3 nucleotide sequence: TGTGCCAGCACGTCGGGACAGGCCTACAATGAGCAGTTCTTC. V usage is TRBV6-6 and J usage is TRBJ2-1, with 8 bases lining up with TRBD1. CDR1 MNHNY and CDR2 SVGAGI come from the germline V gene (reference sequence). The CDR3 has 14 residues. J was trimmed by 2 bases and V by 7 bases; bases with no gene match: 4.

This sequence joins TRBV6-5 and TRBJ2-1, with 8 bases identical to TRBD2. J gave up 7 bases and V 2 bases, and 10 bases lay outside the gene matches. CDR3 length: 16 amino acids. Looked up from germline, CDR1 is MNHEY and CDR2 is SVGAGI. The CDR3 region is CASSYGGLAGGNEQFF. In nucleotides, the CDR3 is TGTGCCAGCAGTTACGGCGGACTAGCAGGCGGGAATGAGCAGTTCTTC.

The rearrangement uses TRBV5-1 and TRBJ2-5, with TRBD1 as a possible D gene (6 bases). Germline CDR1 reads SGHRS; CDR2 reads YFSETQ. The V gene lost 1 base and the J gene lost 5 bases, with 15 bases spanning the gap. This CDR3 comprises 15 residues. The CDR3 is CASSLNRALGETQYF. The CDR3, as DNA: TGCGCCAGCAGCTTGAACAGGGCCCTAGGGGAGACCCAGTACTTC.

To note about this clone: Compared with germline, one end of the junction differs, possibly owing to a read error. The chain uses TRBV7-9 and TRBJ2-7; tentative D call: TRBD1 (7 bases). CDR3 size: 15 residues. Germline loops: CDR1 SEHNR, CDR2 FQNEAQ (reference sequence). The CDR3 loop reads CSSSPAGQHTYEQYF. CDR3 sequence (DNA): TGTTCCAGCAGCCCTGCGGGACAGCATACCTACGAGCAGTACTTC.

This clone showed up just a few times. J is TRBJ1-1 and V is TRBV28; 8 bases match TRBD1. The V gene end was trimmed by 7 bases and the J gene end by 2 bases; junction bases not matched to a gene: 6. CDR1 is MDHEN and CDR2 is SYDVKM in the germline V gene. The CDR3 runs to 14 residues. The CDR3 bases are TGTGCCAGCACCAGGGGACAGGAAAACACTGAAGCTTTCTTT. The encoded protein is CASTRGQENTEAFF.

The sample holds one count of this clone. V gene TRBV7-2 combines with J gene TRBJ1-1; tentatively, D is TRBD1 (5 bases). The germline V gene has CDR1 SGHTA and CDR2 FQGNSA. The V end was cut by 5 bases, the J end by 6 bases, with 19 bases between. CDR3 length equals 15 residues. The DNA of the CDR3 is TGTGCCAGCAGCCCCGTGCACGGGGGAAGGGCTGAAGCTTTCTTT. This sequence encodes CASSPVHGGRAEAFF.

The gene calls are TRBV5-4 and TRBJ1-2; 9 bases fit TRBD1. V lost 4 bases, J lost 5 bases, and 6 bases stayed unmatched. This CDR3 contains 14 residues. Germline-derived CDR1 and CDR2 are SGHNT and YYREEE (reference sequence). CDR3 amino acids: CASSLDRGDYGYTF. DNA of the CDR3: TGTGCCAGCAGCCTTGACAGGGGGGATTATGGCTACACCTTC.

The chain links TRBV10-1 to TRBJ2-2; weak D call: TRBD1 (5 bases). This CDR3 spans 13 amino acids. V was pared by 8 bases and J by 4 bases, with 11 bases between. Germline assignment: CDR1 WNHNN and CDR2 SYGVQD (reference sequence). The chain's CDR3 is CASQGDATGELFF. Here the CDR3 DNA reads TGCGCCAGCCAGGGCGACGCCACCGGGGAGCTGTTTTTT.

The chain is built from TRBV10-1 and TRBJ1-1; 10 positions agree with TRBD1. CDR1 and CDR2 from the germline V gene are WNHNN and SYGVQD (reference sequence). V dropped 0 bases and J dropped 5; count of bases not matched to a gene: 3. The CDR3 runs 15 residues. CDR3 loop: CASSESTGGLTEAFF. In DNA, the CDR3 is TGCGCCAGCAGTGAGTCGACAGGGGGCCTAACTGAAGCTTTCTTT.

The gene calls are TRBV5-4 and TRBJ1-1, with 9 bases fitting TRBD1. J lost 3 bases, V lost 2 bases, and 2 bases had no gene match. Germline CDR1 and CDR2: SGHNT and YYREEE (reference sequence). The CDR3 runs 14 residues. The DNA of the CDR3 is TGTGCCAGCAGCTTTGACAGGGGGTACACTGAAGCTTTCTTT. This sequence encodes CASSFDRGYTEAFF.